A single sample is the source of the 27 T cell receptor beta chains below, sequenced in a study of identical twins. TCRdb reprocessed the 5' RACE reads via MiXCR and lists one record per CDR3 protein. The sample consists of over 500,000 distinct CDR3 sequences, 20% to 25% of them appearing once. The same sample was also studied in work on T cells expressing NK-cell markers.

The material sequenced was CD4+ T cells sorted from blood. The source of these receptors is a woman aged 18-30 years in good health.

This clonotype appeared a few times. The rearrangement uses TRBV6-1 and TRBJ1-2; TRBD1 matches at 7 bases. The J segment lost 10 bases and the V segment lost 5 bases, leaving 7 bases of the junction unmatched. This CDR3 spans 12 amino acids. CDR1 is MNHNS and CDR2 is SASEGT in the germline V gene. The CDR3 loop reads CASSRGTVDYTF. As DNA, the CDR3 is TGTGCCAGCAGTAGGGGGACAGTGGACTACACCTTC.

This clonotype was seen only a few times. This chain uses TRBV11-3 with TRBJ2-7, with 9 bases aligning to TRBD2. The ends lost 5 bases at V and 3 bases at J; junction bases unmatched: 8. Germline lookup yields CDR1 SGHNT and CDR2 YENEEA. The CDR3 spans 15 residues. CDR3 amino acids: CASSRLAGGFYEQYF. CDR3 coding DNA: TGTGCCAGCAGCCGGCTGGCGGGGGGGTTCTACGAGCAGTACTTC.

This clonotype occurred once. At one of its ends the junction is not consistent with the germline gene, which may arise from a read error. The chain is built from TRBV27 and TRBJ2-7; tentatively, D is TRBD1 or TRBD2 (5 bases each). Germline V CDR1 and CDR2: MNHEY, SMNVEV (reference sequence). The CDR3 is 12 residues long. CDR3 DNA: TGTGCCAGCGGATATCGAGGGACGGTGACAGACTTC. Translation gives CASGYRGTVTDF.

This clonotype was detected only a few times. The chain employs TRBV5-5 and TRBJ1-1; 8 bases match TRBD1. Germline assignment: CDR1 SGHKS and CDR2 YYEKEE (reference sequence). The ends lost 7 bases at V and 5 bases at J; junction bases unmatched: 19. The CDR3 extends over 17 amino acids. CDR3 bases: TGTGCCAGCTCCCGGGGGGACAGGTATTGGAGTGGGACTGAAGCTTTCTTT. Protein sequence: CASSRGDRYWSGTEAFF.

Many counts were recorded for this clonotype. The CDR3 loop is CASSLAMGSNSPLHF. Here the CDR3 DNA reads TGTGCCAGCAGCTTAGCGATGGGCTCGAATTCACCCCTCCACTTT. J is TRBJ1-6 and V is TRBV7-9; D remains unclear. This CDR3 comprises 15 residues. Between the trimmed V and J ends, which lost 0 bases and 7 bases, there was a span of 10 bases. Germline loops: CDR1 SEHNR, CDR2 FQNEAQ (reference sequence).

In its sample, this clonotype was seen many times. The genes are TRBV25-1 and TRBJ2-7; D is unclear. Trimming left V 2 bases short and J 7 bases short, with 12 bases between. The CDR3 is made up of 13 amino acids. Germline CDR1 and CDR2: MGHDK and SYGVNS. CDR3 in amino acids: CASSEQDGYEQYF. CDR3 bases: TGTGCCAGCAGTGAACAAGACGGGTATGAGCAGTACTTC.

In its sample, this clonotype was seen a few times. The J gene is TRBJ2-6, the V gene TRBV14; D gene uncertain. The CDR3 loop spans 15 amino acids. V lost 4 bases to trimming and J lost 0 bases, with 7 bases between them. Looked up from germline, CDR1 is SGHDN and CDR2 is FVKESK. Here the CDR3 DNA reads TGTGCCAGCAGCCGCCGGTTCTCTGGGGCCAACGTCCTGACTTTC. The encoded protein is CASSRRFSGANVLTF.

Of note for this clonotype: A much larger clone lies one base from this, so it may be a read error. The rearrangement uses TRBV20-1 and TRBJ2-5; D unresolved. The ends were cut back, 2 bases at V and 5 bases at J, with 6 bases in the middle. This CDR3 is built from 11 residues. Germline V gene data show CDR1 as DFQATT and CDR2 as SNEGSKA (reference sequence). In DNA, the CDR3 is TGCAGTGCTAGAAACGGGGAGACCCAGTACTTC. Amino acids: CSARNGETQYF.

This clonotype appeared a few times. The CDR3 here is CASSSQGEAYEQYF. CDR3 coding DNA: TGCGCCAGCAGCTCCCAGGGAGAGGCCTACGAGCAGTACTTC. This chain connects TRBV5-1 to TRBJ2-7; the D call may be TRBD1 or TRBD2 (5 bases each). V lost 3 bases and J 2 bases, leaving 12 bases between the germline ends. Germline lookup yields CDR1 SGHRS and CDR2 YFSETQ. The CDR3 totals 14 residues.

The genes are TRBV9 and TRBJ2-1, with D perhaps matching TRBD1 (5 bases). Germline values: CDR1 SGDLS, CDR2 YYNGEE. This CDR3 has 14 amino acids. V was pared by 4 bases and J by 9 bases, with 17 bases between. CDR3 nucleotide sequence: TGTGCCAGCAGCATCATGCCCCAGGACATTGAGCAGTTCTTC. Protein sequence: CASSIMPQDIEQFF. The full variable domain, in which reference TRBV9 and TRBJ2-1 provide the parts outside the CDR3, is DSGVTQTPKHLITATGQRVTLRCSPRSGDLSVYWYQQSLDQGLQFLIQYYNGEERAKGNILERFSAQQFPDLHSELNLSSLELGDSALYFCASSIMPQDIEQFFGPGTRLTVL.

The chain is built from TRBV7-2 and TRBJ2-5; TRBD2 agrees at 8 bases. Per the germline V gene, CDR1 is SGHTA and CDR2 is FQGNSA. The V and J ends lost 6 bases and 3 bases, in that order; junction bases with no gene match: 9. The CDR3 sequence is 15 residues long. CDR3 in DNA: TGTGCCAGCAGGCTTGGCGGGGGGCGGGAAGAGACCCAGTACTTC. It translates to CASRLGGGREETQYF.

This clonotype was seen more than once but under ten times. The chain links TRBV6-5 to TRBJ2-7; 9 nucleotides line up with TRBD1. The length of the CDR3 is 15 residues. The germline V gene has CDR1 MNHEY and CDR2 SVGAGI. With 0 bases clipped from V and 12 bases from J, the junction kept 12 bases outside the gene matches. For the CDR3, the DNA is TGTGCCAGCAGTTACTCGGAGACAGGGGGACTACGTGCGTACTTC. Its protein product is CASSYSETGGLRAYF.

The chain has TRBV6-2 or TRBV6-3 and TRBJ1-2, with a tentative D call TRBD1 (6 bases). Between the trimmed V and J ends, which lost 6 bases and 4 bases, there was a span of 15 bases. This CDR3 comprises 14 residues. Germline V CDR1 and CDR2: MNHEY, SVGEGT. DNA of the CDR3: TGTGCCAGCAGACTCACCGGACAGCCCTATGGCTACACCTTC. It yields the protein CASRLTGQPYGYTF.

This clonotype has more than one count but fewer than ten. V gene TRBV7-3 combines with J gene TRBJ2-7, with 7 bases aligning to TRBD1. The CDR3 runs 15 residues. From germline, CDR1 is SGHTA and CDR2 FQGTGA. The J segment lost 5 bases and the V segment lost 5 bases, leaving 12 bases of the junction unmatched. The CDR3 nucleotides are TGTGCCAGCAGCCTCCGACAGGGTAATAATGACGAGCAGTACTTC. The encoded protein is CASSLRQGNNDEQYF. Drawing the rest from reference TRBV7-3 and TRBJ2-7, the complete variable domain is GAGVSQTPSNKVTEKGKYVELRCDPISGHTALYWYRQSLGQGPEFLIYFQGTGAADDSGLPNDRFFAVRPEGSVSTLKIQRTERGDSAVYLCASSLRQGNNDEQYFGPGTRLTVT.

This clonotype was observed a handful of times. This chain uses TRBV15 with TRBJ2-7; D is ambiguous. Per the germline V gene, CDR1 is LNHNV and CDR2 is YYDKDF (reference sequence). This CDR3 comprises 13 residues. V was pared by 1 base and J by 3 bases, with 7 bases between. In nucleotides, the CDR3 is TGTGCCACCAGCAGAGTATACGGCTACGAGCAGTACTTC. This translates into CATSRVYGYEQYF.

The sample holds many counts of this clonotype. The rearrangement joins TRBV3-1 to TRBJ2-5; no clear D gene. CDR1 LGHDT and CDR2 YNNKEL come from the germline V gene (reference sequence). The CDR3 covers 12 residues. V gave up 7 bases and J gave up 3 bases, with 9 bases separating them. CDR3 bases: TGTGCCAGCACCCTCGCAGAAGAGACCCAGTACTTC. Translation: CASTLAEETQYF.

The chain couples TRBV6-6 to TRBJ1-2; no clear D gene. Germline loops: CDR1 MNHNY, CDR2 SVGAGI (reference sequence). This CDR3 has 12 residues. Between the trimmed V and J ends, which lost 5 bases and 7 bases, there was a span of 11 bases. The CDR3 bases are TGTGCCAGCAGTACGAGCATCGCTGGCTACACCTTC. Residues: CASSTSIAGYTF.

The table lists this clonotype with a count of one. Mismatch with germline at one junction end may stem from a read error. The rearrangement links TRBV19 to TRBJ2-7; perhaps TRBD1 as D (6 bases). CDR3 length: 14 amino acids. CDR1 is LNHDA and CDR2 is SQIVND in the germline V gene (reference sequence). CDR3 amino acids: CATGPGTNAYEQYF. The CDR3 region has the DNA TGTGCCACAGGCCCCGGGACAAACGCCTATGAGCAGTACTTC. Full variable domain (remainder filled in from reference TRBV19 and TRBJ2-7): DGGITQSPKYLFRKEGQNVTLSCEQNLNHDAMYWYRQDPGQGLRLIYYSQIVNDFQKGDIAEGYSVSREKKESFPLTVTSAQKNPTAFYLCATGPGTNAYEQYFGPGTRLTVT.

In its sample, this clonotype was seen a few times. This sequence joins TRBV12-3 or TRBV12-4 and TRBJ2-3; 8 nucleotides agree with TRBD2. V lost 5 bases to trimming and J lost 3 bases; unmatched junction nucleotides: 7. The CDR3 contains 15 residues. CDR3 region: CASSDPGLVTDTQYF. The CDR3 DNA sequence: TGTGCCAGCAGTGACCCGGGACTAGTAACAGATACGCAGTATTTT.

A few counts support this clonotype. The V and J genes are TRBV12-3 or TRBV12-4 and TRBJ1-4; 8 bases align to TRBD1. The CDR3 has 17 amino acids. Trimming took 4 bases from V and 6 from J; bases not matched to a gene: 13. The CDR3 region is CASSSGTPDREHEKLFF. The CDR3 DNA follows: TGTGCCAGCAGTTCGGGAACCCCGGACAGGGAACATGAAAAACTGTTTTTT.

The chain recombines TRBV6-5 with TRBJ2-7, with a possible D match to TRBD1 (6 bases). The CDR3 is 12 residues long. V gave up 10 bases and J gave up 7 bases, with 17 bases separating them. CDR1 and CDR2 from the germline V gene are MNHEY and SVGAGI. CDR3 in amino acids: CATRDTVGEQYF. CDR3 DNA sequence: TGTGCCACCCGGGACACCGTTGGAGAGCAGTACTTC.

There are a few counts of this clonotype. This chain links TRBV5-6 with TRBJ2-1, with no clear D. The CDR3 is 14 residues long. CDR1 SGHDT and CDR2 YYEEEE come from the germline V gene. V was clipped by 0 bases and J by 1 base, with 5 bases between them. Here the CDR3 reads CASSLGWSYNEQFF. DNA of the CDR3: TGTGCCAGCAGCTTGGGTTGGTCCTACAATGAGCAGTTCTTC.

This clonotype was detected only a few times. The chain recombines TRBV6-2 or TRBV6-3 with TRBJ2-1; D is tentatively TRBD1 or TRBD2 (6 bases each). The V and J ends lost 5 bases and 10 bases respectively, with 12 bases between them. This CDR3 comprises 12 residues. Germline V gene data show CDR1 as MNHEY and CDR2 as SVGEGT. For the CDR3, the DNA is TGTGCCAGCAGTGGGGGGCGATACGAGCAGTTCTTC. This translates into CASSGGRYEQFF.

The V call is TRBV5-1, the J call TRBJ1-2; D unclear. The CDR3 consists of 14 residues. V was pared by 1 base and J by 8 bases, with 15 bases between. Germline CDR1 and CDR2: SGHRS and YFSETQ. CDR3 nucleotide sequence: TGCGCCAGCAGCTTGTTTGGAGGGTACGGAGGCTACACCTTC. This encodes CASSLFGGYGGYTF.

DNA of the CDR3: TGTGCCATTAGGGAGACGGACTCCTACGAGCAGTACTTC. This codes for CAIRETDSYEQYF. J is TRBJ2-7 and V is TRBV10-3; D may be TRBD2 (5 bases). Deletions cut 9 bases from V and 0 bases from J, with 12 bases between. Germline loops: CDR1 ENHRY, CDR2 SYGVKD. This CDR3 region has 13 residues.

The chain carries TRBV7-3 and TRBJ2-3; weak D call: TRBD2 (6 bases). The CDR3 contains 16 residues. The germline gives CDR1 SGHTA, CDR2 FQGTGA. V lost 7 bases and J lost 1, with 18 bases in between. The CDR3 loop is CASTPGVSGGTDTQYF. The CDR3 DNA reads as TGTGCCAGCACCCCGGGGGTTAGTGGCGGCACAGATACGCAGTATTTT.

This clonotype occurred a few times. This rearrangement joins TRBV3-1 to TRBJ1-2; D ambiguous. With 0 bases removed from V and 4 bases from J, the gap between germline ends came to 15 bases. This CDR3 region has 16 residues. Germline CDR1 reads LGHDT; CDR2 reads YNNKEL (reference sequence). The CDR3 protein is CASSQDTMREVYGYTF. Written as DNA, the CDR3 is TGTGCCAGCAGCCAAGATACCATGAGAGAGGTCTATGGCTACACCTTC. Full variable domain (remainder filled in from reference TRBV3-1 and TRBJ1-2): DTAVSQTPKYLVTQMGNDKSIKCEQNLGHDTMYWYKQDSKKFLKIMFSYNNKELIINETVPNRFSPKSPDKAHLNLHINSLELGDSAVYFCASSQDTMREVYGYTFGSGTRLTVV.